This TCR beta chain is drawn from a study of OX40 agonist ivuxolimab in advanced cancers. Study-level findings and limits: In a subset of nonresponders, normalized T-cell clonal expansion was also low.

Here immunoSEQ multiplex PCR was the method, and the copy in TCRdb shows in-frame clones only, minus some. The sample includes more than 100,000 clones, just over 90% seen only once; the top ten take 0.95% to 1.4%. V lost 4 bases and J 8 bases, leaving 17 bases between the germline ends. Germline lookup yields CDR1 MDHEN and CDR2 SYDVKM. This CDR3 has 14 amino acids. Turning to this clone: Its antigen is unidentified.

The TCR comes from an adult with an advanced solid tumor such as melanoma, head and neck, liver or kidney cancer. The sample consisted of CD4+ or CD8+ T cells sorted from blood, taken in a trial of the OX40 agonist ivuxolimab. The chain is built from TRBV28 and TRBJ1-2; D is possibly TRBD1 (5 bases). The CDR3: CASSSPQGTGGYTF. The CDR3 coding sequence is TGTGCCAGCAGTTCGCCGCAGGGAACAGGAGGCTACACCTTC.